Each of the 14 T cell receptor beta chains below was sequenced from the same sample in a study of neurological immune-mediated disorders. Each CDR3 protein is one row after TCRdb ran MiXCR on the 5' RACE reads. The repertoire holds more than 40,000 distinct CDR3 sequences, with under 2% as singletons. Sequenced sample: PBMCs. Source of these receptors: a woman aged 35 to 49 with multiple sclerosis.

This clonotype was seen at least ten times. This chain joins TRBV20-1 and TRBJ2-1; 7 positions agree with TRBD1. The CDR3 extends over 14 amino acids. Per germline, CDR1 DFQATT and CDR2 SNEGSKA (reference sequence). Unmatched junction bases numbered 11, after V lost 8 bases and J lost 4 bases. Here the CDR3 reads CSSKGAQWYNEQFF. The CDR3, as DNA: TGCAGTTCTAAGGGGGCGCAATGGTACAATGAGCAGTTCTTC.

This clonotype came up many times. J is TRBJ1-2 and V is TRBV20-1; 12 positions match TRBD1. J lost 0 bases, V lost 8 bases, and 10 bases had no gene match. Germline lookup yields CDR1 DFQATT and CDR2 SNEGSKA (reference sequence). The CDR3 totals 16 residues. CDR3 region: CSWYRDRGPSNYGYTF. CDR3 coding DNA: TGCAGTTGGTACCGGGACAGGGGGCCCTCTAACTATGGCTACACCTTC.

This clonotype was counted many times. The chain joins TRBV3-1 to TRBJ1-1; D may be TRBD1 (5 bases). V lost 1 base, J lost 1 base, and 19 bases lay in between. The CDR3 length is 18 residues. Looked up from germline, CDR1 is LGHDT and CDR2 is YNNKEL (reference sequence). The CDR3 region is CASSQGSGTVFRNTEAFF. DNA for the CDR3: TGTGCCAGCAGCCAAGGATCAGGGACGGTATTTAGGAACACTGAAGCTTTCTTT. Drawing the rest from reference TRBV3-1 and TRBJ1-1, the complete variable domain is DTAVSQTPKYLVTQMGNDKSIKCEQNLGHDTMYWYKQDSKKFLKIMFSYNNKELIINETVPNRFSPKSPDKAHLNLHINSLELGDSAVYFCASSQGSGTVFRNTEAFFGQGTRLTVV.

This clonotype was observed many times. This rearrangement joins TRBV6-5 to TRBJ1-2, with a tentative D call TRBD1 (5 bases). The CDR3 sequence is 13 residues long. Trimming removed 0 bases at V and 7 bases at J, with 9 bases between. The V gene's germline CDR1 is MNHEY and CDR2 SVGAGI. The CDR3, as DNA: TGTGCCAGCAGTTACTCGCGGGGCTCTGGCTACACCTTC. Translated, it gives CASSYSRGSGYTF.

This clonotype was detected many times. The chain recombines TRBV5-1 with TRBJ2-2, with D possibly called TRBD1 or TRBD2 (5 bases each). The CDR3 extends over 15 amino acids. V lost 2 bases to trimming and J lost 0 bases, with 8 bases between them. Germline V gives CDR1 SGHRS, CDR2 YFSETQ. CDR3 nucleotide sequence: TGCGCCAGCAGCTTCCGGGACCCGAACACCGGGGAGCTGTTTTTT. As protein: CASSFRDPNTGELFF.

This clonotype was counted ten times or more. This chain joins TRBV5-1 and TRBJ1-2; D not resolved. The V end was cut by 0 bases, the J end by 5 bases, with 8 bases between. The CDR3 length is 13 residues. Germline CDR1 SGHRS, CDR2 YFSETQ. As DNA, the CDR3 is TGCGCCAGCAGCTTGGAACCCGGTTATGGCTACACCTTC. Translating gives CASSLEPGYGYTF.

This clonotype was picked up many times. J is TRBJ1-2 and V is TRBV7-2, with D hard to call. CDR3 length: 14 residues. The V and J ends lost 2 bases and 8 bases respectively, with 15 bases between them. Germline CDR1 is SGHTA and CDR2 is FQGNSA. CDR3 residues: CASSLSFEGWGYTF. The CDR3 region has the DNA TGTGCCAGCAGCTTAAGTTTTGAGGGCTGGGGCTACACCTTC.

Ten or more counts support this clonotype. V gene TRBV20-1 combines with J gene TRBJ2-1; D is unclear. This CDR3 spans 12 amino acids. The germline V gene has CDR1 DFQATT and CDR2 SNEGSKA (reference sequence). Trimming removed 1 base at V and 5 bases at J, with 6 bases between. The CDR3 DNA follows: TGCAGTGCTAGAGGTCACAACAATGAGCAGTTCTTC. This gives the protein CSARGHNNEQFF.

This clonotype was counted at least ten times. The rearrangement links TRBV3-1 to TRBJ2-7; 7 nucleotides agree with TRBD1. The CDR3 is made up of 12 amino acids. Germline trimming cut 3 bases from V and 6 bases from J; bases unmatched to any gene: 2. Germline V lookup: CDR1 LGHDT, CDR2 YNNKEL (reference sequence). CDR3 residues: CASSHRTGEQYF. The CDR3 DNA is TGTGCCAGCAGCCACCGGACAGGCGAGCAGTACTTC.

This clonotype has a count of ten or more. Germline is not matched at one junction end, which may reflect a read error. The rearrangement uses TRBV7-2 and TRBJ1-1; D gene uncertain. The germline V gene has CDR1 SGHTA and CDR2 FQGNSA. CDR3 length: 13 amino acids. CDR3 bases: TGTGCCAGCAGCTTCTCACCGAACACTGAAGTTTTCTTT. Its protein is CASSFSPNTEVFF.

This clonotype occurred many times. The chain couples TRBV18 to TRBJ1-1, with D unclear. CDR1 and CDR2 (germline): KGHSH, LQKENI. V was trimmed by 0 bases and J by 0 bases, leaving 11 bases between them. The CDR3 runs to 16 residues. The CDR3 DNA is TGTGCCAGCTCACCACCGACGGGGTTAATGAACACTGAAGCTTTCTTT. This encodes CASSPPTGLMNTEAFF.

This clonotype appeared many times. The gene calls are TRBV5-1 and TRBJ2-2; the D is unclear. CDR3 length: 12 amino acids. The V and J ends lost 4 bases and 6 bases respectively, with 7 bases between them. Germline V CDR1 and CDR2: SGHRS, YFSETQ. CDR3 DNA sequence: TGCGCCAGCAGCCTAGAGTCCGGGGAGCTGTTTTTT. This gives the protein CASSLESGELFF.

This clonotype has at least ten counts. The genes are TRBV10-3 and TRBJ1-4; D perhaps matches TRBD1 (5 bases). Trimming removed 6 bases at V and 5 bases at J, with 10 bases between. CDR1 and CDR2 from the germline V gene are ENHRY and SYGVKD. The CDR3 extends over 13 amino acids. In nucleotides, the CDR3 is TGTGCCATCAGGGGGGACGGGAATGAAAAACTGTTTTTT. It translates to CAIRGDGNEKLFF.

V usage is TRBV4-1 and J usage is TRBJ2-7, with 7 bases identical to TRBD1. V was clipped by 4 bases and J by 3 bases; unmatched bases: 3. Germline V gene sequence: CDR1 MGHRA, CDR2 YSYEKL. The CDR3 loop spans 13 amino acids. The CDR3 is CASSRGDSYEQYF. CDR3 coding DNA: TGCGCCAGCAGCCGAGGGGACAGCTACGAGCAGTACTTC.